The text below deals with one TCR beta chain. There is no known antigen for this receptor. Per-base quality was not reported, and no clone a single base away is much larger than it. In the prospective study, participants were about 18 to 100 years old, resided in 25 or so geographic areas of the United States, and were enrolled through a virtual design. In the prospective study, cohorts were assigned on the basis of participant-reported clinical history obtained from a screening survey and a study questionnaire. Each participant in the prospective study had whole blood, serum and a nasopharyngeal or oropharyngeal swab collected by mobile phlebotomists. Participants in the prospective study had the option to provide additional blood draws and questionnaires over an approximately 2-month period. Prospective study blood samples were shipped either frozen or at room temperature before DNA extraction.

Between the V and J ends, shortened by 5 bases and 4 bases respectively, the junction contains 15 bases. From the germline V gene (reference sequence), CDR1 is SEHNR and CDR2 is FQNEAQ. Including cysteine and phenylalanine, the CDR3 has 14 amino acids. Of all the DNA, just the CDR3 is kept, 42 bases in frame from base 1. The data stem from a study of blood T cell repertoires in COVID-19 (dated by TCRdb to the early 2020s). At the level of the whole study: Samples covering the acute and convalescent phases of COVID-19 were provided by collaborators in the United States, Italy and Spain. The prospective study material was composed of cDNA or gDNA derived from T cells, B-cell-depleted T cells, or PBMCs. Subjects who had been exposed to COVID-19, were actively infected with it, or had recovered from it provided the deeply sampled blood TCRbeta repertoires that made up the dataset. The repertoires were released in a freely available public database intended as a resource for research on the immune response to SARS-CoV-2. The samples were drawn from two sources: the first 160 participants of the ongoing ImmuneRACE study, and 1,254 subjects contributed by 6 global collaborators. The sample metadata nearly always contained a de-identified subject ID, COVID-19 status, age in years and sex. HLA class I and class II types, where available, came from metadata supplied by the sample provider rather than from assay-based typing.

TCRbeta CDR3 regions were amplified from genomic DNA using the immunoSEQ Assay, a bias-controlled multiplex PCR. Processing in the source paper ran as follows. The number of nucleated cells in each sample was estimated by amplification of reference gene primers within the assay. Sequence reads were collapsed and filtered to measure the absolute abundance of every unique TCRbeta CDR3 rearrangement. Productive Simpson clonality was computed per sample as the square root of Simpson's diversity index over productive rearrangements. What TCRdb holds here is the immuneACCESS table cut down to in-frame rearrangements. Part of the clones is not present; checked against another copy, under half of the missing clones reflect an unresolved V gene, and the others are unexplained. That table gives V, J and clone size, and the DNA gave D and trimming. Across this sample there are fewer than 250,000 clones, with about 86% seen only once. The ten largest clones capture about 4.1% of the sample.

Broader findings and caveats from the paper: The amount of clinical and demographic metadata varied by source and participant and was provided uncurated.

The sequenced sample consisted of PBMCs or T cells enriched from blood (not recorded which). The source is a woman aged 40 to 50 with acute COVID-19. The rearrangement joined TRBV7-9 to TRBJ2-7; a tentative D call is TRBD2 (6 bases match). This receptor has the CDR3 CASSRDWSIYEQYF. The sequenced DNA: TGTGCCAGCAGCCGGGACTGGTCGATTTACGAGCAGTACTTC.